The 29 T cell receptor beta chains reported below all come from one sample, sequenced in a study of T cell clones after liver transplantation (dated by TCRdb to 2018 to 2020). Library generation was performed with the immunoSEQ multiplex PCR assay. The source is immuneACCESS, and TCRdb retained only in-frame sequences with V and J called. Part of the clones is not carried over; for the studies checked, unresolved V genes explain less than half of this, and the remainder is unexplained. Recorded for this sample are around 110,000 clones; over 75% of them occurred a single time. The ten top clones hold 0.83% of the sample. This specimen was CD4+ T cells from blood, taken 12 months after liver transplant. These receptors were taken from a human patient who received a liver transplant. Where a transplant has occurred, the graft donor may have supplied some of the T cells.

This clone occurred a few times. The chain carries TRBV9 and TRBJ2-2; 13 nucleotides match TRBD2. CDR1 and CDR2 from the germline V gene are SGDLS and YYNGEE. V was pared by 0 bases and J by 7 bases, with 6 bases of the junction left unmatched. There are 17 residues in the CDR3. The CDR3 region has the DNA TGTGCCAGCAGCGTAGGACTAGCGGGAGGCGGAAACGGGGAGCTGTTTTTT. Its protein is CASSVGLAGGGNGELFF.

This chain uses TRBV18 with TRBJ2-7, with D uncertain. This CDR3 contains 13 residues. The V and J ends lost 5 bases and 4 bases respectively, with 12 bases between them. The germline V gene encodes CDR1 KGHSH and CDR2 LQKENI. This CDR3 reads CASSVRQQYEQYF. CDR3 coding DNA: TGTGCCAGCTCAGTACGCCAGCAGTACGAGCAGTACTTC. Full variable domain (remainder filled in from reference TRBV18 and TRBJ2-7): NAGVMQNPRHLVRRRGQEARLRCSPMKGHSHVYWYRQLPEEGLKFMVYLQKENIIDESGMPKERFSAEFPKEGPSILRIQQVVRGDSAAYFCASSVRQQYEQYFGPGTRLTVT.

Only one count was recorded for this clone. The genes are TRBV11-1 and TRBJ2-7; maybe TRBD1 (6 bases). The germline gives CDR1 SGHAT, CDR2 FQDESV (reference sequence). CDR3 length: 15 residues. V was shortened by 0 bases and J by 3 bases, with 12 bases between the two germline ends. The CDR3 region is CASSLALGGYYEQYF. The CDR3, as DNA: TGTGCCAGCAGCTTAGCGCTTGGGGGCTACTACGAGCAGTACTTC.

The chain carries TRBV9 and TRBJ2-3; D remains ambiguous. This CDR3 comprises 17 residues. Germline CDR1 SGDLS, CDR2 YYNGEE. V lost 3 bases to trimming and J lost 4 bases, with 21 bases between them. The CDR3 loop is CASSAVGGLTGPDTQYF. CDR3 nucleotide sequence: TGTGCCAGCAGCGCAGTCGGTGGTTTGACCGGCCCAGATACGCAGTATTTT.

Written as DNA, the CDR3 is TGCGCCAGCAGCTTGGAGGGTTGGAGCTCCTACGAGCAGTACTTC. Its translation: CASSLEGWSSYEQYF. The rearrangement uses TRBV5-1 and TRBJ2-7; D unclear. Germline V CDR1 and CDR2: SGHRS, YFSETQ. The CDR3 is made up of 15 amino acids. V gave up 0 bases and J gave up 0 bases, with 10 bases separating them. Together with reference TRBV5-1 and TRBJ2-7, the CDR3 gives the full variable domain: KAGVTQTPRYLIKTRGQQVTLSCSPISGHRSVSWYQQTPGQGLQFLFEYFSETQRNKGNFPGRFSGRQFSNSRSEMNVSTLELGDSALYLCASSLEGWSSYEQYFGPGTRLTVT.

Only one count was recorded for this clone. The identical CDR3 is also encoded by other nucleotide sequences in the sample. The chain carries TRBV5-1 and TRBJ2-2; D possibly corresponds to TRBD2 (5 bases). Germline loops: CDR1 SGHRS, CDR2 YFSETQ. The ends were cut back, 2 bases at V and 2 bases at J, with 10 bases in the middle. The CDR3 has 15 residues. This CDR3 is CASSLAAGNTGELFF. CDR3 DNA sequence: TGCGCCAGCAGCTTAGCGGCAGGTAACACCGGGGAGCTGTTTTTT. Complete variable domain (other parts from reference TRBV5-1 and TRBJ2-2): KAGVTQTPRYLIKTRGQQVTLSCSPISGHRSVSWYQQTPGQGLQFLFEYFSETQRNKGNFPGRFSGRQFSNSRSEMNVSTLELGDSALYLCASSLAAGNTGELFFGEGSRLTVL.

The chain carries TRBV19 and TRBJ1-4; weak D call: TRBD1 (6 bases). V was pared by 10 bases and J by 10 bases, with 16 bases between. This CDR3 spans 12 amino acids. From germline, CDR1 is LNHDA and CDR2 SQIVND (reference sequence). CDR3 nucleotide sequence: TGTGCCACCGAGAAGACACAGGGAAAACTGTTTTTT. This encodes CATEKTQGKLFF.

This chain connects TRBV7-3 to TRBJ2-3; the match to TRBD2 covers 9 bases. Germline V lookup: CDR1 SGHTA, CDR2 FQGTGA. This CDR3 contains 13 residues. V gave up 5 bases and J gave up 9 bases; unmatched junction bases: 6. The CDR3 bases are TGTGCCAGCAGCCTGAGGACTAGCGAGACGCAGTATTTT. This codes for CASSLRTSETQYF.

The genes are TRBV28 and TRBJ2-7; possibly TRBD2 for D (6 bases). Per the germline V gene, CDR1 is MDHEN and CDR2 is SYDVKM. Trimming took off 8 bases at V and 1 base at J, with 6 bases between the two ends. This CDR3 has 11 residues. The CDR3 DNA sequence: TGTGCCAGCGCGGGATCCTACGAGCAGTACTTC. Encoded protein: CASAGSYEQYF. Using reference TRBV28 and TRBJ2-7 for the parts outside the CDR3, the full variable domain is DVKVTQSSRYLVKRTGEKVFLECVQDMDHENMFWYRQDPGLGLRLIYFSYDVKMKEKGDIPEGYSVSREKKERFSLILESASTNQTSMYLCASAGSYEQYFGPGTRLTVT.

This clone was counted a few times. The CDR3: CASSPTGGRIEQYF. The CDR3 DNA sequence: TGTGCCAGCAGCCCGACAGGGGGCAGGATCGAGCAGTACTTC. J is TRBJ2-7 and V is TRBV27; 10 bases map to TRBD1. The trim removed 6 bases at V and 6 bases at J, leaving 8 bases unmatched. The germline gives CDR1 MNHEY, CDR2 SMNVEV (reference sequence). The CDR3 spans 14 residues.

V and J are TRBV5-6 and TRBJ1-4; 9 nucleotides agree with TRBD1. The CDR3 spans 15 residues. V shed 4 bases, J shed 3 bases, and the junction held 4 bases outside the gene matches. From germline, CDR1 is SGHDT and CDR2 YYEEEE. The DNA for the CDR3 is TGTGCCAGCAGCCTGAGGGACAGGGCTAATGAAAAACTGTTTTTT. It yields the protein CASSLRDRANEKLFF.

CDR3 sequence (DNA): TGTGCCAGCAGCCCCATGGGGGGTAGCAATCAGCCCCAGCATTTT. This gives the protein CASSPMGGSNQPQHF. This chain uses TRBV5-5 with TRBJ1-5, with a tentative D call TRBD1 (5 bases). This CDR3 has 15 amino acids. Trimming cost V 4 bases and J 0 bases, with 11 bases left between them. Germline-derived CDR1 and CDR2 are SGHKS and YYEKEE (reference sequence). Full variable domain (missing parts from reference TRBV5-5 and TRBJ1-5): DAGVTQSPTHLIKTRGQQVTLRCSPISGHKSVSWYQQVLGQGPQFIFQYYEKEERGRGNFPDRFSARQFPNYSSELNVNALLLGDSALYLCASSPMGGSNQPQHFGDGTRLSIL.

The V call is TRBV5-1, the J call TRBJ2-7; D might be TRBD2 (6 bases). The V end lost 0 bases, the J end lost 0 bases, and 19 bases lay between the germline ends. CDR3 size: 18 residues. Per germline, CDR1 SGHRS and CDR2 YFSETQ. CDR3 sequence: CASSLAPGSGGSSYEQYF. CDR3 coding DNA: TGCGCCAGCAGCTTGGCGCCGGGCAGCGGAGGGAGCTCCTACGAGCAGTACTTC.

The CDR3 loop is CASSLMVSGANTGELFF. For the CDR3, the DNA is TGTGCCAGCAGTTTGATGGTTAGCGGGGCAAACACCGGGGAGCTGTTTTTT. The rearrangement links TRBV28 to TRBJ2-2, with 8 bases aligning to TRBD2. The CDR3 covers 17 residues. V lost 3 bases and J lost 2; bases outside the gene matches: 8. Germline lookup yields CDR1 MDHEN and CDR2 SYDVKM.

The J gene is TRBJ2-3, the V gene TRBV4-3; either TRBD1 or TRBD2 may supply D (5 bases each). This CDR3 is 15 amino acids long. Trimming stripped 0 bases from V and 4 bases from J, with 11 bases between. Germline V gene lookup returns CDR1 LGHNA and CDR2 YSLEER. CDR3 amino acids: CASSQDSGAADTQYF. Here the CDR3 DNA reads TGCGCCAGCAGCCAAGATTCCGGGGCGGCAGATACGCAGTATTTT.

This clone came up a few times. The junction does not match germline at one end; this may be a read error. The rearrangement joins TRBV7-7 to TRBJ2-5; the match to TRBD2 covers 11 bases. CDR3 length: 15 residues. Germline V gene data show CDR1 as SSHAT and CDR2 as FNYEAQ (reference sequence). CDR3: CASSLAGGLEETQYF. The CDR3 DNA reads as TGTGCTAGCAGCTTAGCGGGAGGGCTGGAAGAGACCCAGTACTTC.

The J gene is TRBJ2-3, the V gene TRBV28; D possibly corresponds to TRBD2 (5 bases). Germline CDR1 MDHEN, CDR2 SYDVKM. Between the trimmed V and J ends, which lost 6 bases and 4 bases, there was a span of 17 bases. The length of the CDR3 is 15 residues. The CDR3, as DNA: TGTGCCAGCAGGATCGGCGGAGGTGCGGCAGATACGCAGTATTTT. The encoded protein is CASRIGGGAADTQYF.

This clone was seen only a few times. This chain joins TRBV19 and TRBJ2-3; TRBD2 agrees at 10 bases. The CDR3 runs 15 residues. The germline gives CDR1 LNHDA, CDR2 SQIVND (reference sequence). V was clipped by 5 bases and J by 6 bases; unmatched bases: 8. The CDR3 protein is CASSPPGSGRDTQYF. The CDR3 DNA reads as TGTGCCAGTAGTCCCCCCGGTAGCGGGAGGGATACGCAGTATTTT.

About this clone itself: In the same sample, other DNA sequences code for this CDR3. V and J are TRBV18 and TRBJ2-7, with D tentatively TRBD1 (6 bases). Trimming removed 0 bases at V and 4 bases at J, with 10 bases between. The CDR3 is 14 residues long. In germline, CDR1 is KGHSH, CDR2 LQKENI. The CDR3 DNA is TGTGCCAGCTCACCACCTACAGGGAAGTACGAGCAGTACTTC. Translated: CASSPPTGKYEQYF. The whole variable domain, remainder taken from reference TRBV18 and TRBJ2-7, is NAGVMQNPRHLVRRRGQEARLRCSPMKGHSHVYWYRQLPEEGLKFMVYLQKENIIDESGMPKERFSAEFPKEGPSILRIQQVVRGDSAAYFCASSPPTGKYEQYFGPGTRLTVT.

V and J are TRBV2 and TRBJ1-2; 9 bases fit TRBD1. Germline lookup yields CDR1 SNHLY and CDR2 FYNNEI. J was trimmed by 8 bases and V by 8 bases; bases with no gene match: 9. This CDR3 is built from 13 residues. The CDR3 here is CASDQQGANGYTF. The CDR3 DNA follows: TGTGCCAGCGACCAACAGGGGGCGAACGGCTACACCTTC. The complete variable domain, with remaining parts taken from reference TRBV2 and TRBJ1-2, reads EPEVTQTPSHQVTQMGQEVILRCVPISNHLYFYWYRQILGQKVEFLVSFYNNEISEKSEIFDDQFSVERPDGSNFTLKIRSTKLEDSAMYFCASDQQGANGYTFGSGTRLTVV.

The rearrangement links TRBV5-1 to TRBJ2-1, with 7 bases lining up with TRBD1. Germline V lookup: CDR1 SGHRS, CDR2 YFSETQ. This CDR3 is 15 amino acids long. With 0 bases clipped from V and 6 bases from J, the junction kept 6 bases outside the gene matches. The CDR3 loop reads CASSLGIDRANEQFF. CDR3 DNA: TGCGCCAGCAGCTTGGGTATCGACAGGGCCAATGAGCAGTTCTTC.

The chain recombines TRBV11-3 with TRBJ1-1, with D uncertain. The length of the CDR3 is 12 residues. Germline lookup yields CDR1 SGHNT and CDR2 YENEEA. The ends were cut back, 0 bases at V and 11 bases at J, with 10 bases in the middle. CDR3 protein: CASSLDGPKAFF. As DNA, the CDR3 is TGTGCCAGCAGCTTAGATGGCCCCAAGGCTTTCTTT.

This chain uses TRBV27 with TRBJ2-5, with 8 bases matching TRBD1. The CDR3 has 17 residues. V shed 6 bases and J 6 bases; nucleotides not matched to a gene: 18. Germline CDR1 is MNHEY and CDR2 is SMNVEV (reference sequence). The CDR3 nucleotides are TGTGCCAGCAGGTTGGGGGCTGGACAGGGAATAGGGAAGACCCAGTACTTC. Its protein product is CASRLGAGQGIGKTQYF.

The chain recombines TRBV14 with TRBJ2-1, with D perhaps TRBD2 (6 bases). Germline V gene lookup returns CDR1 SGHDN and CDR2 FVKESK. V was shortened by 0 bases and J by 0 bases, with 9 bases between the two germline ends. This CDR3 spans 16 amino acids. The DNA for the CDR3 is TGTGCCAGCAGCCAAGATCGCGGGAACTCCTACAATGAGCAGTTCTTC. Translated, it gives CASSQDRGNSYNEQFF.

J is TRBJ1-6 and V is TRBV7-6; TRBD1 agrees at 8 bases. CDR1 and CDR2 from the germline V gene are SGHVS and FNYEAQ. V gave up 5 bases and J gave up 10 bases; unmatched junction bases: 7. The CDR3 has 14 amino acids. CDR3 coding DNA: TGTGCCAGCAGCCCGACAGGGGTGAGGTCACCCCTCCACTTT. As protein: CASSPTGVRSPLHF.

This sequence joins TRBV5-1 and TRBJ2-3; D might be TRBD1 (6 bases). This CDR3 spans 13 amino acids. The V gene's germline CDR1 is SGHRS and CDR2 YFSETQ. Trimming stripped 5 bases from V and 6 bases from J, with 13 bases between. The CDR3 region has the DNA TGCGCCAGCAGACCTGGGACATCGGATACGCAGTATTTT. Translating gives CASRPGTSDTQYF.

J is TRBJ2-7 and V is TRBV11-3; D is possibly TRBD2 (5 bases). The V gene's germline CDR1 is SGHNT and CDR2 YENEEA. The CDR3 spans 17 residues. V was shortened by 0 bases and J by 6 bases, with 21 bases between the two germline ends. CDR3 in amino acids: CASSLESVGGGSLEQYF. The CDR3 DNA reads as TGTGCCAGCAGCTTAGAATCGGTAGGCGGAGGTTCACTCGAGCAGTACTTC. Complete variable domain (other parts from reference TRBV11-3 and TRBJ2-7): EAGVVQSPRYKIIEKKQPVAFWCNPISGHNTLYWYLQNLGQGPELLIRYENEEAVDDSQLPKDRFSAERLKGVDSTLKIQPAELGDSAVYLCASSLESVGGGSLEQYFGPGTRLTVT.

The chain uses TRBV4-3 and TRBJ1-2; D gene unclear. V lost 1 base and J lost 2, with 8 bases in between. The germline gives CDR1 LGHNA, CDR2 YSLEER. The length of the CDR3 is 14 residues. CDR3 in amino acids: CASSQGPLNYGYTF. CDR3 bases: TGCGCCAGCAGCCAAGGGCCTCTCAACTATGGCTACACCTTC.

The chain employs TRBV2 and TRBJ1-2; TRBD1 agrees at 8 bases. With V trimmed by 4 bases and J by 2 bases, 3 bases remained unmatched. CDR3 length: 14 amino acids. CDR1 is SNHLY and CDR2 is FYNNEI in the germline V gene. CDR3: CASSGGQGNYGYTF. Written as DNA, the CDR3 is TGTGCCAGCAGTGGTGGACAGGGAAACTATGGCTACACCTTC. Together with reference TRBV2 and TRBJ1-2, the CDR3 gives the full variable domain: EPEVTQTPSHQVTQMGQEVILRCVPISNHLYFYWYRQILGQKVEFLVSFYNNEISEKSEIFDDQFSVERPDGSNFTLKIRSTKLEDSAMYFCASSGGQGNYGYTFGSGTRLTVV.